This entry lists 16 T cell receptor beta chains sequenced from one sample in a study of blood T cell repertoires in COVID-19. Measured with immunoSEQ multiplex PCR; TCRdb has only the in-frame clones, and not every one. The sample comprises roughly 200,000 clones, 70% to 90% of which are singletons, and 3% to 4% rests with the top ten. The sample was peripheral blood. The receptors stem from a man aged 60 to 75 with acute or convalescent COVID-19.

The chain joins TRBV4-2 to TRBJ2-7; perhaps TRBD2 as D (5 bases). This CDR3 comprises 14 residues. V shed 3 bases and J shed 2 bases, with 11 bases lying between them. Germline lookup yields CDR1 LGHNA and CDR2 YNFKEQ. The CDR3: CASSQEGSTYEQYF. CDR3 nucleotide sequence: TGTGCCAGCAGCCAGGAAGGGAGTACCTACGAGCAGTACTTC.

The chain uses TRBV11-2 and TRBJ1-3; D gene uncertain. The CDR3 spans 12 residues. The germline V and J ends were trimmed by 6 bases and 3 bases, with 6 bases remaining between them. Germline V gene data show CDR1 as SGHAT and CDR2 as FQNNGV. CDR3 DNA sequence: TGTGCCAGCAGAGCGGGTGGAAACACCATATATTTT. It specifies CASRAGGNTIYF.

The chain links TRBV7-9 to TRBJ1-6, with 7 bases aligning to TRBD1. The length of the CDR3 is 15 residues. The germline V gene has CDR1 SEHNR and CDR2 FQNEAQ (reference sequence). V lost 3 bases and J lost 6; bases outside the gene matches: 5. DNA of the CDR3: TGTGCCAGCAGCTTGTCCGGGACAGTTAATTCACCCCTCCACTTT. It translates to CASSLSGTVNSPLHF.

The chain links TRBV7-8 to TRBJ2-7; 7 positions agree with TRBD1. The CDR3 runs to 14 residues. The germline gives CDR1 SGHVS, CDR2 FQNEAQ. The V gene end was trimmed by 5 bases and the J gene end by 2 bases; junction bases not matched to a gene: 6. DNA of the CDR3: TGTGCCAGCAGCCTATACGGGACAGCCTACGAGCAGTACTTC. The encoded protein is CASSLYGTAYEQYF.

The chain has TRBV15 and TRBJ1-2; perhaps TRBD1 as D (5 bases). The length of the CDR3 is 13 residues. CDR1 and CDR2 from the germline V gene are LNHNV and YYDKDF (reference sequence). V was cut by 0 bases and J by 7 bases, with 9 bases left in between. CDR3 bases: TGTGCCACCAGCAGAGATCGACAGTTTGGCTACACCTTC. Amino acids: CATSRDRQFGYTF.

V usage is TRBV9 and J usage is TRBJ2-1, with D possibly matching TRBD1 (6 bases). Germline V CDR1 and CDR2: SGDLS, YYNGEE. This CDR3 spans 14 amino acids. The V end lost 7 bases, the J end lost 1 base, and 12 bases lay between the germline ends. As DNA, the CDR3 is TGTGCCAGCGGACCGGGACATTCCTACAATGAGCAGTTCTTC. Its protein is CASGPGHSYNEQFF.

This clone occurred a few times. The V call is TRBV28, the J call TRBJ1-1; D is uncertain. Germline V lookup: CDR1 MDHEN, CDR2 SYDVKM. The CDR3 runs to 14 residues. V lost 5 bases and J lost 5, with 15 bases in between. The CDR3 nucleotides read TGTGCCAGCAGTCCTAAACTAGGGAGGACTGAAGCTTTCTTT. Translated: CASSPKLGRTEAFF.

The V call is TRBV9, the J call TRBJ2-3; tentatively, D is TRBD2 (5 bases). The CDR3 extends over 16 amino acids. Per the germline V gene, CDR1 is SGDLS and CDR2 is YYNGEE. Between the trimmed V and J ends, which lost 0 bases and 0 bases, there was a span of 11 bases. The CDR3 region has the DNA TGTGCCAGCAGCGTAGCCAGCGGACTTAGCACAGATACGCAGTATTTT. Protein sequence: CASSVASGLSTDTQYF. Drawing the rest from reference TRBV9 and TRBJ2-3, the complete variable domain is DSGVTQTPKHLITATGQRVTLRCSPRSGDLSVYWYQQSLDQGLQFLIQYYNGEERAKGNILERFSAQQFPDLHSELNLSSLELGDSALYFCASSVASGLSTDTQYFGPGTRLTVL.

The chain links TRBV7-2 to TRBJ2-5, with 12 bases aligning to TRBD2. CDR3 length: 16 amino acids. Germline V gives CDR1 SGHTA, CDR2 FQGNSA. The junction had 9 bases not matched to a gene; V was cut back by 5 bases and J by 5 bases. The CDR3 loop is CASSLLAGGPRETQYF. The CDR3 DNA follows: TGTGCCAGCAGCCTTCTAGCGGGAGGGCCGCGGGAGACCCAGTACTTC.

The CDR3: CASSRQGGNQPQHF. CDR3 nucleotide sequence: TGTGCCAGCAGTCGACAGGGGGGCAATCAGCCCCAGCATTTT. The genes are TRBV27 and TRBJ1-5, with TRBD1 matching over 9 bases. The CDR3 spans 14 residues. The germline CDR1 and CDR2 sequences are MNHEY and SMNVEV (reference sequence). Trimming removed 5 bases from V and 2 bases from J; junction bases left unmatched: 1.

The CDR3 DNA is TGTGCCAGCAGAACTCCCCCCGGGTGGGGCTACACCTTC. Amino acids: CASRTPPGWGYTF. This chain joins TRBV28 and TRBJ1-2; D remains ambiguous. V was trimmed by 6 bases and J by 8 bases, leaving 16 bases between them. CDR1 is MDHEN, CDR2 SYDVKM, per germline. The CDR3 is 13 residues long.

This rearrangement joins TRBV7-2 to TRBJ2-7, with a weak D call TRBD2 (5 bases). V dropped 2 bases and J dropped 0 bases, with 8 bases sitting between them. The germline V gene encodes CDR1 SGHTA and CDR2 FQGNSA. The CDR3 runs 14 residues. CDR3 sequence reads: CASSLRDSSYEQYF. CDR3 bases: TGTGCCAGCAGCTTACGGGATAGCTCCTACGAGCAGTACTTC. The complete variable domain, with remaining parts taken from reference TRBV7-2 and TRBJ2-7, reads GAGVSQSPSNKVTEKGKDVELRCDPISGHTALYWYRQSLGQGLEFLIYFQGNSAPDKSGLPSDRFSAERTGGSVSTLTIQRTQQEDSAVYLCASSLRDSSYEQYFGPGTRLTVT.

The chain uses TRBV3-1 (or the pseudogene TRBV3-2) and TRBJ2-1; 7 bases map to TRBD2. From germline, CDR1 is LGHDT and CDR2 YNNKEL (reference sequence). V was clipped by 1 base and J by 0 bases; unmatched bases: 9. CDR3 length: 18 residues. The DNA for the CDR3 is TGTGCCAGCAGCCAAGCCCATTTAGCGGGCTTCTCCTACAATGAGCAGTTCTTC. It specifies CASSQAHLAGFSYNEQFF.

This CDR3 is CSVEKGLNTEAFF. CDR3 bases: TGCAGCGTTGAGAAGGGGCTGAACACTGAAGCTTTCTTT. The chain is built from TRBV29-1 and TRBJ1-1; tentatively, D is TRBD1 (5 bases). There are 13 residues in the CDR3. Per the germline V gene, CDR1 is SQVTM and CDR2 is ANQGSEA. V shed 3 bases and J shed 0 bases, with 8 bases lying between them.

This chain links TRBV10-3 with TRBJ2-2, with D possibly matching TRBD1 (5 bases). This CDR3 has 14 amino acids. Trimming stripped 10 bases from V and 7 bases from J, with 19 bases between. The germline V gene has CDR1 ENHRY and CDR2 SYGVKD. CDR3 bases: TGTGCCACCGGACACGGCGACAGTTACGGGGAGCTGTTTTTT. It codes for CATGHGDSYGELFF.

The genes are TRBV7-3 and TRBJ1-6; D is possibly TRBD1 (5 bases). CDR3 size: 22 residues. Germline lookup yields CDR1 SGHTA and CDR2 FQGTGA. V was cut by 6 bases and J by 0 bases, with 30 bases left in between. The CDR3: CASRERPPSGAGRSSYNSPLHF. CDR3 DNA: TGTGCCAGCAGGGAAAGACCCCCCTCTGGGGCAGGACGAAGCTCCTATAATTCACCCCTCCACTTT.